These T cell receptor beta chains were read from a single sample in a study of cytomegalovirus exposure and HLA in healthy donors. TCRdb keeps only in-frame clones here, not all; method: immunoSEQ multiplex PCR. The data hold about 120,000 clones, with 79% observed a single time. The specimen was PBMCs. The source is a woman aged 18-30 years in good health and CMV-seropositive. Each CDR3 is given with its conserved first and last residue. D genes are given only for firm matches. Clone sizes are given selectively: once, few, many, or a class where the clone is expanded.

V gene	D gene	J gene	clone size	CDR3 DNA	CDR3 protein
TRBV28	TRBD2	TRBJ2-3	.	TGTGCCAGCAGTTCGAGCGGGAGGCTAGATACGCAGTATTTT	CASSSSGRLDTQYF
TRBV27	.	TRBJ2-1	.	TGTGCCAGCAAGGAGGGCCGCGATGAGCAGTTCTTC	CASKEGRDEQFF
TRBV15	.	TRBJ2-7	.	TGTGCCACCAGCAGGGAGGGCGCTGCCTACGAGCAGTACTTC	CATSREGAAYEQYF
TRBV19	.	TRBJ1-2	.	TGTGCCAGTAGTGACGGGGGGGGTATCCCTTTCTATGGCTACACCTTC	CASSDGGGIPFYGYTF
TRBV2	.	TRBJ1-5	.	TGTGCCAGCAGTCGGACAAATCGGCAGCCCCAGCATTTT	CASSRTNRQPQHF
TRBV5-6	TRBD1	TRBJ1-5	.	TGTGCCAGCAGCTCCCTGGGGGGGACAGGGGCAGATCAGCCCCAGCATTTT	CASSSLGGTGADQPQHF
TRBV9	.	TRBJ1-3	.	TGTGCCAGCACCCCAGATGCAGGAAACACCATATATTTT	CASTPDAGNTIYF
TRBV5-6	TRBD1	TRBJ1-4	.	TGTGCCAGCAGCTATCAGGGGGTCGTAAAACTGTTTTTT	CASSYQGVVKLFF
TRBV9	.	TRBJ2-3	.	TGTGCCAGCAGCGGACGACAACACACAGATACGCAGTATTTT	CASSGRQHTDTQYF
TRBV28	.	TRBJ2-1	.	TGTGCCAGCAGTTTTAATATGCGGGAGCAGTTCTTC	CASSFNMREQFF
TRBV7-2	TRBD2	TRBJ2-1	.	TGTGCCAGCAGCTTAAAGCCAAGCGGGAGGTGGGGTGAGCAGTTCTTC	CASSLKPSGRWGEQFF
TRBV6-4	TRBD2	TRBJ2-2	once	TGTGCCAGCAGGGGACTAGCGGGTAGCACCGGGGAGCTGTTTTTT	CASRGLAGSTGELFF
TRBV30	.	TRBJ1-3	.	TGTGCCTGGAACTCTCGCACAGTACTCTACTCTGGAAACACCATATATTTT	CAWNSRTVLYSGNTIYF
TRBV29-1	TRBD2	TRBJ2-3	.	TGCAGCGTTGTGGTAGCGGGGCACACAGATACGCAGTATTTT	CSVVVAGHTDTQYF